This T cell receptor (beta chain) stems from a study of blood T cell repertoires in COVID-19. Sequencing was performed with immunoSEQ multiplex PCR; in TCRdb, only in-frame clones are kept and a portion is missing. Among approximately 180,000 clones listed, 70% to 90% were seen once. The V and J ends lost 2 bases and 12 bases, in that order; junction bases with no gene match: 9. This CDR3 has 13 residues. Germline V lookup: CDR1 LGHNA, CDR2 YSLEER. The source of this sequence is a human donor with active or convalescent COVID-19. The donor label of this sample is uncertain. Sequences were obtained from peripheral blood. The V call is TRBV4-3, the J call TRBJ1-1; the match to TRBD1 covers 7 bases. CDR3 nucleotide sequence: TGCGCCAGCAGCCAACCCGGACAGGCCTTGACTTTCTTT. Translating gives CASSQPGQALTFF.